What follows are 25 T cell receptor beta chains derived from one specimen sequenced in a study of blood T cell repertoires in COVID-19. Sequencing used immunoSEQ multiplex PCR; TCRdb keeps in-frame clones, though not all of them. Here the sample spans 150,000 to 200,000 clones, about four fifths being singletons. The sequenced sample was peripheral blood. The source is a man between 70 and 80 years old who had recovered from COVID-19.

The V and J genes are TRBV18 and TRBJ1-2; 7 bases match TRBD1. CDR1 and CDR2 (germline): KGHSH, LQKENI. V shed 3 bases and J 5 bases; nucleotides not matched to a gene: 6. This CDR3 spans 14 amino acids. The CDR3 DNA sequence: TGTGCCAGCTCACCGGACAGGAACGAATATGGCTACACCTTC. It encodes CASSPDRNEYGYTF.

The chain has TRBV11-2 and TRBJ1-1; D is undetermined. CDR3 length: 13 amino acids. Per germline, CDR1 SGHAT and CDR2 FQNNGV. V was trimmed by 6 bases and J by 4 bases, leaving 12 bases between them. CDR3 DNA sequence: TGTGCCAGCAGACTCGGGGAGAGCACTGAAGCTTTCTTT. Translated: CASRLGESTEAFF.

The genes are TRBV4-1 and TRBJ2-2; 8 bases agree with TRBD1. Germline lookup yields CDR1 MGHRA and CDR2 YSYEKL. The trim removed 6 bases at V and 6 bases at J, leaving 9 bases unmatched. The CDR3 runs 15 residues. The CDR3 coding sequence is TGCGCCAGCAGACAACAGGGGGTAGCGGCCGGGGAGCTGTTTTTT. Translated, it gives CASRQQGVAAGELFF.

The chain links TRBV28 to TRBJ2-7; 10 bases are a match to TRBD2. Per the germline V gene, CDR1 is MDHEN and CDR2 is SYDVKM. V gave up 3 bases and J gave up 5 bases; unmatched junction bases: 13. The CDR3 contains 17 residues. This CDR3 is CASSLVSSGSAGHEQYF. Written as DNA, the CDR3 is TGTGCCAGCAGTTTGGTTTCTAGCGGGAGCGCGGGCCACGAGCAGTACTTC.

This chain connects TRBV7-2 to TRBJ1-1, with 8 positions matching TRBD1. Germline lookup yields CDR1 SGHTA and CDR2 FQGNSA. Losses at the gene ends were 5 bases for V and 0 bases for J; bases not matched to a gene: 5. This CDR3 comprises 15 residues. The DNA for the CDR3 is TGTGCCAGCAGCCCCGGGACAGGCATGAACACTGAAGCTTTCTTT. It translates to CASSPGTGMNTEAFF.

For the CDR3, the DNA is TGTGCCAGCAGCTTAGGTGGGGCGTTTAGCGGGAGGTCTCCTCGGGAGCAGTTCTTC. Its translation: CASSLGGAFSGRSPREQFF. The gene calls are TRBV11-2 and TRBJ2-1; 10 nucleotides match TRBD2. Germline V gene lookup returns CDR1 SGHAT and CDR2 FQNNGV. J lost 10 bases, V lost 1 base, and 19 bases had no gene match. The CDR3 loop spans 19 amino acids.

V gene TRBV6-1 combines with J gene TRBJ1-5, with D hard to call. The CDR3 has 18 amino acids. Trimming removed 2 bases at V and 2 bases at J, with 19 bases between. The germline V gene has CDR1 MNHNS and CDR2 SASEGT. In DNA, the CDR3 is TGTGCCAGCAGTGAAATAGGAGGCAGCCTCCCGGGCAATCAGCCCCAGCATTTT. Residues: CASSEIGGSLPGNQPQHF.

Only one count was recorded for this clone. The DNA of the CDR3 is TGCGCTACTCGACGGGACAGTGCCTCCTACGAGCAGTACTTC. Protein: CATRRDSASYEQYF. The chain recombines TRBV5-1 with TRBJ2-7; 7 bases map to TRBD1. The CDR3 totals 14 residues. Germline V gene lookup returns CDR1 SGHRS and CDR2 YFSETQ. The complete variable domain, with remaining parts taken from reference TRBV5-1 and TRBJ2-7, reads KAGVTQTPRYLIKTRGQQVTLSCSPISGHRSVSWYQQTPGQGLQFLFEYFSETQRNKGNFPGRFSGRQFSNSRSEMNVSTLELGDSALYLCATRRDSASYEQYFGPGTRLTVT.

The chain employs TRBV9 and TRBJ2-7; perhaps TRBD2 as D (6 bases). Germline assignment: CDR1 SGDLS and CDR2 YYNGEE. The germline V and J ends were trimmed by 0 bases and 2 bases, with 12 bases remaining between them. The CDR3 totals 15 residues. The CDR3 DNA is TGTGCCAGCAGCGTAGAACCCGGGGGAGCCTACGAGCAGTACTTC. Protein sequence: CASSVEPGGAYEQYF.

The rearrangement joins TRBV5-6 to TRBJ2-7, with D perhaps TRBD2 (6 bases). The CDR3 has 16 amino acids. Germline values: CDR1 SGHDT, CDR2 YYEEEE. V lost 5 bases to trimming and J lost 0 bases, with 18 bases between them. This CDR3 is CASSHTGTASSYEQYF. The CDR3 coding sequence is TGTGCCAGCAGTCACACCGGGACTGCGAGCTCCTACGAGCAGTACTTC. Variable domain in full (rest from reference TRBV5-6 and TRBJ2-7): DAGVTQSPTHLIKTRGQQVTLRCSPKSGHDTVSWYQQALGQGPQFIFQYYEEEERQRGNFPDRFSGHQFPNYSSELNVNALLLGDSALYLCASSHTGTASSYEQYFGPGTRLTVT.

On this clone: Other DNA variants within this sample encode the same CDR3. This rearrangement joins TRBV2 to TRBJ2-7, with 13 positions matching TRBD2. The V and J ends lost 6 bases and 6 bases, in that order; junction bases with no gene match: 5. This CDR3 is 14 amino acids long. Germline CDR1 and CDR2: SNHLY and FYNNEI. The CDR3 spells CASRTGLAGSEQYF. CDR3 coding DNA: TGTGCCAGCAGGACGGGACTAGCGGGATCCGAGCAGTACTTC.

The chain uses TRBV5-1 and TRBJ2-2; 16 bases match TRBD2. Germline V lookup: CDR1 SGHRS, CDR2 YFSETQ. V lost 4 bases and J lost 4; bases outside the gene matches: 10. The CDR3 contains 19 residues. The CDR3 region is CASSTLGTSGRASTGELFF. The DNA of the CDR3 is TGCGCCAGCAGCACCCTTGGGACTAGCGGGAGGGCCAGCACCGGGGAGCTGTTTTTT.

The rearrangement joins TRBV30 to TRBJ1-3; 7 bases agree with TRBD1. The CDR3 has 13 amino acids. The germline V gene has CDR1 GTSNPN and CDR2 SVGIG (reference sequence). The junction had 3 bases not matched to a gene; V was cut back by 3 bases and J by 4 bases. As DNA, the CDR3 is TGTGCCTGGAGCACAGGGGAAGGAAACACCATATATTTT. It is translated as CAWSTGEGNTIYF. Combining the CDR3 with reference TRBV30 and TRBJ1-3 gives the whole variable domain SQTIHQWPATLVQPVGSPLSLECTVEGTSNPNLYWYRQAAGRGLQLLFYSVGIGQISSEVPQNLSASRPQDRQFILSSKKLLLSDSGFYLCAWSTGEGNTIYFGEGSWLTVV.

The genes are TRBV5-1 and TRBJ2-3; D gene unclear. The CDR3 extends over 13 amino acids. V was pared by 2 bases and J by 4 bases, with 8 bases between. Germline V CDR1 and CDR2: SGHRS, YFSETQ. The CDR3 sequence: CASSFGGPDTQYF. The CDR3 DNA reads as TGCGCCAGCAGCTTTGGTGGCCCAGATACGCAGTATTTT.

This chain joins TRBV5-4 and TRBJ2-1; possible D gene TRBD1, 6 bases. This CDR3 has 11 residues. Germline V CDR1 and CDR2: SGHNT, YYREEE (reference sequence). Trimming pared 5 bases from V and 9 bases from J, leaving 9 bases between. CDR3 coding DNA: TGTGCCAGCAGTTCAGGGGTTGAGCAGTTCTTC. Protein: CASSSGVEQFF.

The rearrangement uses TRBV11-2 and TRBJ1-1; 8 bases are a match to TRBD1. CDR1 SGHAT and CDR2 FQNNGV come from the germline V gene. Trimming cost V 4 bases and J 1 base; bases outside gene matches: 14. The length of the CDR3 is 18 residues. Here the CDR3 reads CASSSFGQGPHQNTEAFF. The CDR3 DNA reads as TGTGCCAGCAGCTCCTTTGGACAGGGCCCACATCAGAACACTGAAGCTTTCTTT.

This clone was detected a few times. The rearrangement links TRBV7-2 to TRBJ1-6, with D possibly being TRBD1 (6 bases). Trimming removed 5 bases from V and 7 bases from J, with 12 bases in between. This CDR3 is built from 14 residues. Germline CDR1 SGHTA, CDR2 FQGNSA. The CDR3, as DNA: TGTGCCAGCAGCCCACAGGGTTTCAATTCACCCCTCCACTTT. It translates to CASSPQGFNSPLHF.

V is TRBV10-2 and J is TRBJ2-7; 16 nucleotides agree with TRBD2. The germline CDR1 and CDR2 sequences are WSHSY and SAAADI. J was trimmed by 2 bases and V by 6 bases; bases with no gene match: 7. The CDR3 has 17 amino acids. DNA for the CDR3: TGCGCCAGCAGCGTCCCGGGACTAGCGGGAGGGACCTACGAGCAGTACTTC. It specifies CASSVPGLAGGTYEQYF.

The chain joins TRBV5-4 to TRBJ1-1; 8 nucleotides line up with TRBD1. V lost 0 bases, J lost 0 bases, and 1 base stayed unmatched. This CDR3 is 15 amino acids long. The germline V gene encodes CDR1 SGHNT and CDR2 YYREEE (reference sequence). CDR3 nucleotides: TGTGCCAGCAGCTTGGCAGGGGGCATGAACACTGAAGCTTTCTTT. Its protein is CASSLAGGMNTEAFF.

This clone appeared a few times. The V and J genes are TRBV18 and TRBJ1-1; D uncertain. Germline-derived CDR1 and CDR2 are KGHSH and LQKENI. V lost 0 bases, J lost 1 base, and 9 bases lay in between. CDR3 length: 15 residues. CDR3 nucleotide sequence: TGTGCCAGCTCACCACCGGCTTCAACGAACACTGAAGCTTTCTTT. This translates into CASSPPASTNTEAFF.

The chain employs TRBV2 and TRBJ2-5; possible D gene TRBD1, 8 bases. The V gene's germline CDR1 is SNHLY and CDR2 FYNNEI. V lost 7 bases and J 2 bases, leaving 14 bases between the germline ends. The CDR3 contains 14 residues. CDR3 sequence: CASNGQGGQETQYF. In DNA form, the CDR3 reads TGTGCCAGCAACGGACAGGGAGGGCAAGAGACCCAGTACTTC.

V gene TRBV10-3 combines with J gene TRBJ2-3; D gene uncertain. This CDR3 comprises 13 residues. V was clipped by 4 bases and J by 0 bases, with 5 bases between them. CDR1 is ENHRY and CDR2 is SYGVKD in the germline V gene. Here the CDR3 reads CAISVSSTDTQYF. DNA of the CDR3: TGTGCCATCAGTGTTTCTAGCACAGATACGCAGTATTTT.

The V gene is TRBV11-2, the J gene TRBJ2-3, with D possibly TRBD2 on 8 matching bases. The CDR3 loop spans 18 amino acids. V gave up 2 bases and J gave up 1 base, with 19 bases separating them. Germline CDR1 and CDR2: SGHAT and FQNNGV. CDR3 loop: CASSLSGRGLLGTDTQYF. Written as DNA, the CDR3 is TGTGCCAGCAGCTTATCCGGGAGGGGGCTTTTGGGCACAGATACGCAGTATTTT. Filled out from reference TRBV11-2 and TRBJ2-3, the complete variable domain reads EAGVAQSPRYKIIEKRQSVAFWCNPISGHATLYWYQQILGQGPKLLIQFQNNGVVDDSQLPKDRFSAERLKGVDSTLKIQPAKLEDSAVYLCASSLSGRGLLGTDTQYFGPGTRLTVL.

CDR3 bases: TGTGCCAGCAGTTCGGACGGACTCATCTATGGCTACACCTTC. This gives the protein CASSSDGLIYGYTF. V usage is TRBV5-6 and J usage is TRBJ1-2; D is undetermined. Trimming took off 5 bases at V and 4 bases at J, with 15 bases between the two ends. CDR1 and CDR2 (germline): SGHDT, YYEEEE. This CDR3 region has 14 residues.

The J gene is TRBJ2-1, the V gene TRBV10-1, with 9 bases that match TRBD2. This CDR3 region has 16 residues. V lost 3 bases to trimming and J lost 7 bases; unmatched junction nucleotides: 10. The germline CDR1 and CDR2 sequences are WNHNN and SYGVQD (reference sequence). This CDR3 reads CASSESRLAEGNEQFF. The CDR3 DNA follows: TGCGCCAGCAGTGAATCAAGACTAGCGGAGGGGAATGAGCAGTTCTTC.